This TCR beta chain was identified in a study of OX40 agonist ivuxolimab in advanced cancers. Study as a whole: Aged about 20 to 85 with a mean of 60 years, they were approximately 79% male. Points from the study as a whole: In a subset of nonresponders, normalized T-cell clonal expansion was also low.

Notes on this clone: Its target is not known.

Produced via immunoSEQ multiplex PCR; TCRdb's table is partial and in-frame only. The sample includes about 55,000 clones, around 88% of them seen just once. Trimming stripped 1 base from V and 6 bases from J, with 1 base between. The germline V gene encodes CDR1 SGHAT and CDR2 FQNNGV. This CDR3 region has 10 residues. The chain carries TRBV11-2 and TRBJ2-7; D gene uncertain. This material consisted of CD4+ or CD8+ T cells sorted from blood, taken in a trial of the OX40 agonist ivuxolimab. This clonotype originated in an adult with an advanced solid tumor such as melanoma, head and neck, liver or kidney cancer. The CDR3 DNA sequence: TGTGCCAGCAGCTTAGGCGAGCAGTACTTC. Translation: CASSLGEQYF.